The entry that follows covers one TCR beta chain sequence. What antigen it recognizes has not been identified. Per-base quality was not reported, and no clone a single base away is much larger than it. Participants in the prospective study were enrolled through a virtual design, were aged roughly 18 to 100 years, and lived in 24 United States geographic areas. In the prospective study, participants were assigned to cohorts based on the clinical history participants reported in a screening survey and a study questionnaire. ImmuneRACE Cohort 3 recovered participants were defined by two consecutive negative NP/OP PCR tests, healthcare professional clearance, or symptom resolution. Mobile phlebotomists in the prospective study collected whole blood, serum and a nasopharyngeal or oropharyngeal swab from every participant. Additional blood draws and questionnaires over an approximately 2-month period could optionally be provided by prospective study participants. Before DNA extraction, prospective study blood samples were shipped either frozen or at room temperature.

The entry originates in a study of blood T cell repertoires in COVID-19 (dated by TCRdb to about 2020). About the investigation overall: Collaborator samples came from the United States, Italy and Spain and covered acute and convalescent phases of COVID-19. The prospective study material was composed of cDNA or gDNA derived from T cells, B-cell-depleted T cells, or PBMCs. Nearly every sample came with metadata listing a de-identified subject ID, COVID-19 status, age in years and sex. HLA class I and class II types, where available, came from metadata supplied by the sample provider rather than from assay-based typing. Samples came from the ongoing ImmuneRACE study (first 160 participants) plus 1,254 subjects from 6 global collaborators. The dataset comprised deeply sampled blood TCRbeta repertoires from subjects exposed to, actively infected with, or recovered from COVID-19. A freely available public database, intended as a resource for researchers studying the immune response to SARS-CoV-2, is where the repertoires were released.

The immunoSEQ Assay, a bias-controlled multiplex PCR, was used to amplify TCRbeta CDR3 regions from genomic DNA. In the authors' own workflow: Within the assay, amplification of reference gene primers was used to estimate how many nucleated cells each sample contained. To quantify the absolute abundance of each unique TCRbeta CDR3 rearrangement, sequence reads were collapsed and filtered. For each sample, productive Simpson clonality was calculated by taking the square root of Simpson's diversity index across productive rearrangements. TCRdb's version of the immuneACCESS table is confined to in-frame rearrangements and falls short of the full clone set. An unresolved V gene accounts for under half of the shortfall where checked; the remainder is of unknown origin. V and J calls and clone size are given by that table; D and trimming were obtained from the DNA. The sample profile shows about 140,000 clones; about nine tenths of them were found once. The leading ten clones occupy more than 3.5% of the sample.

Here is what the overall study found, with its caveats: How much clinical and demographic metadata was included differed by source and by participant, and the metadata was provided uncurated.

V loses 4 bases at its end and J loses 8 bases; junction bases beyond the gene matches: 6. The CDR3 starts with the cysteine, ends with the phenylalanine, and has 15 residues. Of the read, only the CDR3 DNA is kept; its 45 bases are in frame from base 1. Based on the germline V gene, the CDR1 and CDR2 sequences are MDHEN and SYDVKM. Sequenced input: PBMCs or T cells enriched from blood (not recorded which). This chain joins TRBV28 to TRBJ1-4; 11 bases in between match TRBD1. The receptor's source is a man aged 45-60 years who had recovered from COVID-19. In nucleotides, the sequence is TGTGCCAGCAGTTCGGGACAGGGGGAAGGGGAAAAACTGTTTTTT. The resulting protein is CASSSGQGEGEKLFF.